A single sample gave rise to the 18 T cell receptor beta chains below, sequenced in a study of cytomegalovirus exposure and HLA in healthy donors. Repertoires were generated with immunoSEQ multiplex PCR, while TCRdb's copy carries only in-frame clones and drops some. This sample carries approximately 230,000 clones, roughly 87% of them seen once, and the ten largest clones take 12%. Specimen: PBMCs. Every receptor here comes from a man between 18 and 35 years old in good health and CMV-seropositive.

This chain connects TRBV29-1 to TRBJ2-5; D remains ambiguous. Looked up from germline, CDR1 is SQVTM and CDR2 is ANQGSEA. This CDR3 has 12 amino acids. Trimming took 6 bases from V and 5 from J, leaving 13 bases between them. This chain's CDR3 is CSVRATWETQYF. CDR3 bases: TGCAGCGTCCGGGCCACCTGGGAGACCCAGTACTTC.

V and J are TRBV29-1 and TRBJ2-3; 7 nucleotides agree with TRBD2. Germline trimming cut 7 bases from V and 0 bases from J; bases unmatched to any gene: 4. Looked up from germline, CDR1 is SQVTM and CDR2 is ANQGSEA. The CDR3 is made up of 13 amino acids. In DNA, the CDR3 is TGCAGCGCAGCGGGAACCAGCACAGATACGCAGTATTTT. It is translated as CSAAGTSTDTQYF.

The CDR3 region has the DNA TGTGCCAGCAGCTTGGTAGGTAGCGGACAAAACAATGAGCAGTTCTTC. It translates to CASSLVGSGQNNEQFF. The V gene is TRBV5-4, the J gene TRBJ2-1; D is possibly TRBD2 (6 bases). Trimming shortened V by 0 bases and J by 5 bases, and 15 bases separated the two germline ends. Germline loops: CDR1 SGHNT, CDR2 YYREEE (reference sequence). The CDR3 extends over 16 amino acids.

The V call is TRBV27, the J call TRBJ1-2, with D unresolved. The CDR3 sequence is 14 residues long. V was pared by 0 bases and J by 6 bases, with 11 bases between. The germline CDR1 and CDR2 sequences are MNHEY and SMNVEV (reference sequence). CDR3 bases: TGTGCCAGCAGTTTATCTGGCACGGGCCATGGCTACACCTTC. Its protein is CASSLSGTGHGYTF.

This sequence joins TRBV28 and TRBJ2-4; D unclear. CDR1 is MDHEN and CDR2 is SYDVKM in the germline V gene. This CDR3 region has 13 residues. V lost 8 bases and J 7 bases, leaving 15 bases between the germline ends. This CDR3 reads CASSGRSANIQYF. CDR3 in DNA: TGTGCCAGCTCCGGCCGTTCAGCTAACATTCAGTACTTC.

The chain joins TRBV27 to TRBJ2-2; possible D gene TRBD2, 5 bases. The CDR3 is made up of 17 amino acids. Trimming cost V 6 bases and J 1 base, with 18 bases left between them. Germline CDR1 is MNHEY and CDR2 is SMNVEV (reference sequence). The CDR3 sequence: CASSLLPAAGNTGELFF. In DNA form, the CDR3 reads TGTGCCAGCAGCCTCCTCCCAGCGGCAGGGAACACCGGGGAGCTGTTTTTT.

V usage is TRBV5-6 and J usage is TRBJ1-1, with a weak D call TRBD1 (5 bases). The germline V gene has CDR1 SGHDT and CDR2 YYEEEE. The CDR3 runs 15 residues. V was cut by 1 base and J by 0 bases, with 10 bases left in between. The CDR3 sequence is CASSLWGGVNTEAFF. DNA for the CDR3: TGTGCCAGCAGCTTGTGGGGCGGAGTGAACACTGAAGCTTTCTTT.

The chain is built from TRBV6-6 and TRBJ1-2; TRBD1 is a possible D gene (6 bases). CDR3 length equals 13 residues. The ends were cut back, 5 bases at V and 7 bases at J, with 14 bases in the middle. Germline V gene sequence: CDR1 MNHNY, CDR2 SVGAGI (reference sequence). The CDR3 coding sequence is TGTGCCAGCAGTCGGACAGAGAGGGGTGGCTACACCTTC. Its protein is CASSRTERGGYTF.

This clone was picked up a small number of times. V and J are TRBV30 and TRBJ1-2; unclear D gene. V lost 4 bases and J 5 bases, leaving 11 bases between the germline ends. The germline gives CDR1 GTSNPN, CDR2 SVGIG (reference sequence). The CDR3 covers 12 residues. Written as DNA, the CDR3 is TGTGCCTGGACGGAAGGAGTTTATGGCTACACCTTC. Translation gives CAWTEGVYGYTF.

This chain joins TRBV6-5 and TRBJ1-4; no reliable D call. CDR3 length equals 11 residues. Trimming stripped 2 bases from V and 8 bases from J, with 3 bases between. Germline V CDR1 and CDR2: MNHEY, SVGAGI. CDR3 sequence reads: CASSYVEKLFF. In nucleotides, the CDR3 is TGTGCCAGCAGTTACGTAGAAAAACTGTTTTTT.

V usage is TRBV6-1 and J usage is TRBJ2-7; D possibly matches TRBD1 or TRBD2 (6 bases each). The V gene lost 7 bases and the J gene lost 0 bases, with 16 bases spanning the gap. CDR1 is MNHNS, CDR2 SASEGT, per germline. CDR3 size: 15 residues. DNA of the CDR3: TGTGCCAGCACGAATCGGGGGACACCCTCCTACGAGCAGTACTTC. It encodes CASTNRGTPSYEQYF.

The chain carries TRBV5-1 and TRBJ2-3; 9 bases match TRBD2. The germline gives CDR1 SGHRS, CDR2 YFSETQ. V shed 2 bases, J shed 4 bases, and the junction held 5 bases outside the gene matches. This CDR3 comprises 15 residues. The DNA of the CDR3 is TGCGCCAGCAGCTTCATAGCGGGAGTCTCAGATACGCAGTATTTT. Translated: CASSFIAGVSDTQYF. Full variable domain (remainder filled in from reference TRBV5-1 and TRBJ2-3): KAGVTQTPRYLIKTRGQQVTLSCSPISGHRSVSWYQQTPGQGLQFLFEYFSETQRNKGNFPGRFSGRQFSNSRSEMNVSTLELGDSALYLCASSFIAGVSDTQYFGPGTRLTVL.

This clone was found a few times. V usage is TRBV21-1 and J usage is TRBJ2-7; the D call TRBD1 from the table was never checked on the DNA. TRBV21-1 is a recognized pseudogene. CDR3 length: 15 amino acids. The CDR3 sequence: CASSNTGDRSYEQYF. The CDR3 DNA reads as TGTGCCAGCAGCAACACAGGGGACCGCTCCTACGAGCAGTACTTC.

The gene calls are TRBV4-1 and TRBJ2-7; TRBD1 matches at 11 bases. With 0 bases clipped from V and 2 bases from J, the junction kept 3 bases outside the gene matches. Per the germline V gene, CDR1 is MGHRA and CDR2 is YSYEKL. The CDR3 is 16 amino acids. The CDR3: CASSQDGGQGAYEQYF. The DNA of the CDR3 is TGCGCCAGCAGCCAAGATGGGGGACAGGGGGCCTACGAGCAGTACTTC.

The chain recombines TRBV7-2 with TRBJ1-5; TRBD1 might be the D (5 bases). Per germline, CDR1 SGHTA and CDR2 FQGNSA. This CDR3 comprises 12 residues. Trimming stripped 7 bases from V and 6 bases from J, with 10 bases between. The CDR3 spells CASTHGGQPQHF. In DNA form, the CDR3 reads TGTGCCAGCACCCACGGGGGTCAGCCCCAGCATTTT.

The rearrangement uses TRBV5-1 and TRBJ2-3; 7 bases are shared with TRBD1. This CDR3 is built from 14 residues. V shed 5 bases, J shed 3 bases, and the junction held 6 bases outside the gene matches. The germline V gene encodes CDR1 SGHRS and CDR2 YFSETQ. The CDR3 DNA reads as TGCGCCAGCAGACCGGGACAGATAACAGATACGCAGTATTTT. It is translated as CASRPGQITDTQYF.

The chain employs TRBV6-1 and TRBJ2-3, with D perhaps matching TRBD2 (6 bases). In germline, CDR1 is MNHNS, CDR2 SASEGT. The CDR3 has 15 residues. V gave up 4 bases and J gave up 4 bases, with 15 bases separating them. CDR3 amino acids: CASSGISGIADTQYF. CDR3 in DNA: TGTGCCAGCAGTGGTATTAGCGGAATAGCAGATACGCAGTATTTT.

This chain connects TRBV6-5 to TRBJ2-3; no clear D gene. In germline, CDR1 is MNHEY, CDR2 SVGAGI. CDR3 length equals 13 residues. V lost 4 bases and J lost 1, with 6 bases in between. DNA for the CDR3: TGTGCCAGCAGTTCCACTGGCACAGATACGCAGTATTTT. Translated: CASSSTGTDTQYF.